This section outlines one TCR beta chain sequence together with its context. Its cognate antigen is unknown. This sample is part of a study of cytomegalovirus exposure and HLA in healthy donors. Points from the study as a whole: Researchers reportedly found TCR beta sequences accurately predicted most subjects' HLA-A and HLA-B alleles. The analysis excluded some indistinguishable V segments, including TRBV6-2 and TRBV6-3.

The PCR contained 60 Vbeta and 13 Jbeta primers. TCRdb's copy holds only in-frame clones and misses some; the assay was immunoSEQ multiplex PCR. The table includes about 170,000 clones, roughly 85% detected once. This CDR3 contains 15 residues. V gave up 10 bases and J gave up 2 bases, with 18 bases separating them. Germline CDR1 LNHDA, CDR2 SQIVND (reference sequence). The receptor's source is a male donor in good health and CMV-seronegative. The rearrangement uses TRBV19 and TRBJ2-1, with D tentatively TRBD2 (6 bases). Sequences were obtained from PBMCs. The CDR3 protein is CATSPGTRTYNEQFF. CDR3 DNA sequence: TGTGCCACCTCGCCCGGGACTCGGACCTACAATGAGCAGTTCTTC. The full variable domain, completed using reference TRBV19 and TRBJ2-1, is DGGITQSPKYLFRKEGQNVTLSCEQNLNHDAMYWYRQDPGQGLRLIYYSQIVNDFQKGDIAEGYSVSREKKESFPLTVTSAQKNPTAFYLCATSPGTRTYNEQFFGPGTRLTVL.